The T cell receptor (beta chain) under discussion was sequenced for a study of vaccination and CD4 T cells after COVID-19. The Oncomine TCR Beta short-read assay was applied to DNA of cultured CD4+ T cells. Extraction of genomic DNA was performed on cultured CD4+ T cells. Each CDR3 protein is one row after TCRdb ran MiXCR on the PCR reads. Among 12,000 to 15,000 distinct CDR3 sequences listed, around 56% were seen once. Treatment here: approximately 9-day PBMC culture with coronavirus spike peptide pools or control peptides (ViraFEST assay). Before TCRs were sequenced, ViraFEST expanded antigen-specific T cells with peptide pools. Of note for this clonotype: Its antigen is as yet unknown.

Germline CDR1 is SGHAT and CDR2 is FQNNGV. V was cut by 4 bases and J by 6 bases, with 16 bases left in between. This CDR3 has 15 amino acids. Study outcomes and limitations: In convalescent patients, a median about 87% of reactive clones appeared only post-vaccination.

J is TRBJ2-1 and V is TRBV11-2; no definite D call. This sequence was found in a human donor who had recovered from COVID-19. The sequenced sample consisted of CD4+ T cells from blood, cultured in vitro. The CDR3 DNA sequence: TGTGCCAGCAGCTCATTTAAGGGTCTGACCAATGAGCAGTTCTTC. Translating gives CASSSFKGLTNEQFF.